This TCR beta chain came from a study of T cells in narcolepsy. The repertoire was sequenced with immunoSEQ multiplex PCR; TCRdb's copy has only in-frame clones and lacks some. The data show around 32,000 clones, around 75% seen once. CDR1 and CDR2 from the germline V gene are MDHEN and SYDVKM. The CDR3 has 12 residues. V dropped 8 bases and J dropped 2 bases, with 10 bases sitting between them. The origin of this receptor is a human donor with narcolepsy. Sequenced material: CD45RA- memory CD4+ T cells from PBMCs. The J gene is TRBJ2-7, the V gene TRBV28; D gene unclear. The CDR3 DNA is TGTGCCAGCGCGACCAGTACCTACGAGCAGTACTTC. It specifies CASATSTYEQYF.